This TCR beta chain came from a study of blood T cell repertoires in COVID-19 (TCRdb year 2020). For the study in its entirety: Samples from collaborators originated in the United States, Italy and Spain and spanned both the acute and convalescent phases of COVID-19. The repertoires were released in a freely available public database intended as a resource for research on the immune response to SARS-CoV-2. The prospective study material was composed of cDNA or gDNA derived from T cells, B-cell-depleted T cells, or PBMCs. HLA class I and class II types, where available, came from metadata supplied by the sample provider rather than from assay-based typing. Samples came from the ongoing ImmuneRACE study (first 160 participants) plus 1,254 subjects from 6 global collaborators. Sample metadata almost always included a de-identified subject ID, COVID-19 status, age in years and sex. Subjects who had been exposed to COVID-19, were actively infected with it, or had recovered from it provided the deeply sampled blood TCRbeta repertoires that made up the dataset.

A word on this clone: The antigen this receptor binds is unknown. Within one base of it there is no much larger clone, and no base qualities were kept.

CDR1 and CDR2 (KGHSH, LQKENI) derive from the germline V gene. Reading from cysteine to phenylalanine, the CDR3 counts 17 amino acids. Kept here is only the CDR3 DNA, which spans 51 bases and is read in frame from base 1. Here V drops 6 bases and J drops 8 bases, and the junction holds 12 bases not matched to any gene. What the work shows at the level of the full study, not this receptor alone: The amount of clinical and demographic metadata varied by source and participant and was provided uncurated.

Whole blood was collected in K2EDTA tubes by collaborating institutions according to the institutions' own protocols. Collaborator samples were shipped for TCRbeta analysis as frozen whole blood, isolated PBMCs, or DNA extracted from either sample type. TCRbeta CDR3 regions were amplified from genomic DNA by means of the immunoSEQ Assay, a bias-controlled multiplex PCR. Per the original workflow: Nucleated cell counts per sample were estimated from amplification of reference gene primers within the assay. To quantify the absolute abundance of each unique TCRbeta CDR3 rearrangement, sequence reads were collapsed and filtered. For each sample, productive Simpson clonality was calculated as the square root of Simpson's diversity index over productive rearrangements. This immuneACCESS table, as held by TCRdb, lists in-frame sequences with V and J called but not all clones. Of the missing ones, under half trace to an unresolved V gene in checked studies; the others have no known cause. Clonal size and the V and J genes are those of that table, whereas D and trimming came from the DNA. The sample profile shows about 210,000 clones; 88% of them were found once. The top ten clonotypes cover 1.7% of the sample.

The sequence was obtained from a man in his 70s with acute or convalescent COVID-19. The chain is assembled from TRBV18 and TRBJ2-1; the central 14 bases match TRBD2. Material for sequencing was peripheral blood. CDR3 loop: CASSLRAGTSGGYEQFF. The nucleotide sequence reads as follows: TGTGCCAGCTCTCTAAGAGCCGGGACTAGCGGGGGATATGAGCAGTTCTTC.